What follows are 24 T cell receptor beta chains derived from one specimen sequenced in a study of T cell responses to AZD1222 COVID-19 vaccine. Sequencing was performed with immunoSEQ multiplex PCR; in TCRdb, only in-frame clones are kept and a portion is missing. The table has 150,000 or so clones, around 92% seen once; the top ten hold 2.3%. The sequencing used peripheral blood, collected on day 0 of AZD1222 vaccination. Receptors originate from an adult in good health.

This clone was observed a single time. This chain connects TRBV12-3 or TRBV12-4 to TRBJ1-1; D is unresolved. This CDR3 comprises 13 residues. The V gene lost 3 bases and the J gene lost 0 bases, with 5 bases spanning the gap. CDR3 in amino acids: CASSFRVNTEAFF. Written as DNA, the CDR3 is TGTGCCAGCAGTTTTCGGGTGAACACTGAAGCTTTCTTT.

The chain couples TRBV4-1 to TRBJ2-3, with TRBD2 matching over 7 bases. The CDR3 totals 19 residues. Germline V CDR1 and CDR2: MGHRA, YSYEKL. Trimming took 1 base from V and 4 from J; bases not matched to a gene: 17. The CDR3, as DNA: TGCGCCAGCAGCCAAGTTGGAGGAGGCGGGAGTAACTGGGCAGATACGCAGTATTTT. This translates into CASSQVGGGGSNWADTQYF.

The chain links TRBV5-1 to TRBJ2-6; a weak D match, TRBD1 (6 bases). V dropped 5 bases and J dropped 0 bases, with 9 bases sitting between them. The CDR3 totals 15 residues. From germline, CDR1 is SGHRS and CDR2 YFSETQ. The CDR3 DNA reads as TGCGCCAGCAGGGACAGCATCTCTGGGGCCAACGTCCTGACTTTC. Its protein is CASRDSISGANVLTF. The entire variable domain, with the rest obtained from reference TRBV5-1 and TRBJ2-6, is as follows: KAGVTQTPRYLIKTRGQQVTLSCSPISGHRSVSWYQQTPGQGLQFLFEYFSETQRNKGNFPGRFSGRQFSNSRSEMNVSTLELGDSALYLCASRDSISGANVLTFGAGSRLTVL.

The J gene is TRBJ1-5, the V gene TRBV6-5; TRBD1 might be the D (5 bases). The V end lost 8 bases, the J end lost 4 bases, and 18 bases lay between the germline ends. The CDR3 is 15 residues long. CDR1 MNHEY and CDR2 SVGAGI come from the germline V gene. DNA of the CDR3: TGTGCCAGCCCCATAGGTCCGGGACGGAATCAGCCCCAGCATTTT. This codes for CASPIGPGRNQPQHF.

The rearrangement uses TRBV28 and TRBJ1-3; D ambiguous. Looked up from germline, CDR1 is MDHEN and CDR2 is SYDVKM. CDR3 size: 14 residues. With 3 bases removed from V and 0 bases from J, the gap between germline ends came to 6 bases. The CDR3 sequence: CASSFGNSGNTIYF. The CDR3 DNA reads TGTGCCAGCAGTTTTGGAAACTCTGGAAACACCATATATTTT.

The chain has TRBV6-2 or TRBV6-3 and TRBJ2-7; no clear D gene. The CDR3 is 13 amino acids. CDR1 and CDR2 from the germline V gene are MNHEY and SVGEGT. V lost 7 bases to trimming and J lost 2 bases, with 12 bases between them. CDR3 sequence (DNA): TGTGCCAGCACCCCGGGTTCCACCTACGAGCAGTACTTC. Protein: CASTPGSTYEQYF.

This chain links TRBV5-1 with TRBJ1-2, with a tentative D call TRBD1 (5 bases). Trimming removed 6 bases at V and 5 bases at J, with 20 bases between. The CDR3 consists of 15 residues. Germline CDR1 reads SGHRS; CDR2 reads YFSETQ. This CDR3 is CASTPDGTLGYGYTF. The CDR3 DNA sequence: TGCGCCAGCACCCCAGACGGGACTCTGGGGTATGGCTACACCTTC.

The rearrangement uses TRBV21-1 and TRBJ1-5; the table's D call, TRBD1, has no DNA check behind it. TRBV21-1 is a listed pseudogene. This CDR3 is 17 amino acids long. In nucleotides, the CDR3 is TGTGCCAGCAGCAAGGGCAGGGGCAAGAATAGCAATCAGCCCCAGCATTTT. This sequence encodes CASSKGRGKNSNQPQHF.

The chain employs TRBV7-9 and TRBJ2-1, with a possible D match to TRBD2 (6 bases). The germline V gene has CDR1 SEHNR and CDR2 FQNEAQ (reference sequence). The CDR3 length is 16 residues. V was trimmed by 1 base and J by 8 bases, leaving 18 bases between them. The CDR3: CASSLDGTHKTYEQFF. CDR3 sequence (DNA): TGTGCCAGCAGCTTAGACGGGACTCATAAAACGTATGAGCAGTTCTTC.

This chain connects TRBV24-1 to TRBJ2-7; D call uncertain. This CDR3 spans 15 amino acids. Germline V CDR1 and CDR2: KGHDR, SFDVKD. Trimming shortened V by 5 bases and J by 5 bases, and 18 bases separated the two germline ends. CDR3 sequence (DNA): TGTGCCACCAGTGTCGACCCGCCTCTCGTAGACGAGCAGTACTTC. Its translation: CATSVDPPLVDEQYF.

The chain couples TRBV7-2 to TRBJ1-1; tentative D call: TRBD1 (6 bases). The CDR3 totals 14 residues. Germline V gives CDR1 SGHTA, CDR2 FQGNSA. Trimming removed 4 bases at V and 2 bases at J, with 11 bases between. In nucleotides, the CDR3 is TGTGCCAGCAGCTCGCAGGGGAGCAACACTGAAGCTTTCTTT. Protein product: CASSSQGSNTEAFF.

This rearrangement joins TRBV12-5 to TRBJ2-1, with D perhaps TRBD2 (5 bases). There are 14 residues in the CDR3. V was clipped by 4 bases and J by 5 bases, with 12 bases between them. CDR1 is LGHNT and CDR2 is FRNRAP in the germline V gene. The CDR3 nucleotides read TGTGCTAGTGGTTGGGGAGTCCCGAACAATGAGCAGTTCTTC. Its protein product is CASGWGVPNNEQFF.

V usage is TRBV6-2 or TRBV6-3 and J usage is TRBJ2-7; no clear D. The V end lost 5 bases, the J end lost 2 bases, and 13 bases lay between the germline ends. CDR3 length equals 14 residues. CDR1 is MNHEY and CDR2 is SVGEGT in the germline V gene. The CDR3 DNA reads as TGTGCCAGCAGTGCCGCCCGGGTCCCCTACGAGCAGTACTTC. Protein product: CASSAARVPYEQYF.

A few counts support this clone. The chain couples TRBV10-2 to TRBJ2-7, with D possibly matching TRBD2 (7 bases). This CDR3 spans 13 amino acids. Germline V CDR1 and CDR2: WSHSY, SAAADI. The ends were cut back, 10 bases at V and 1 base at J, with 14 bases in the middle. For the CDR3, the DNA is TGCGCCATCGTTGCGGGGGCGTCCTACGAGCAGTACTTC. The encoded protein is CAIVAGASYEQYF.

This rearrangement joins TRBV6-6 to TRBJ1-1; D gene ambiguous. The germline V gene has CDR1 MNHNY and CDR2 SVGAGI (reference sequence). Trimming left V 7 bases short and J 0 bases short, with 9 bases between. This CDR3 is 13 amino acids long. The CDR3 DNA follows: TGTGCCAGCAACGGTCAGATGAACACTGAAGCTTTCTTT. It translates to CASNGQMNTEAFF.

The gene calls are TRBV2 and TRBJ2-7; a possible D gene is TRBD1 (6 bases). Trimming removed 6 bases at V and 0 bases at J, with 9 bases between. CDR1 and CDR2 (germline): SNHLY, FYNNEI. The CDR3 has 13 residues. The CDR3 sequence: CASSRDNSYEQYF. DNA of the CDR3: TGTGCCAGCAGCCGGGACAACTCCTACGAGCAGTACTTC. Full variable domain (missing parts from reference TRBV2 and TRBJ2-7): EPEVTQTPSHQVTQMGQEVILRCVPISNHLYFYWYRQILGQKVEFLVSFYNNEISEKSEIFDDQFSVERPDGSNFTLKIRSTKLEDSAMYFCASSRDNSYEQYFGPGTRLTVT.

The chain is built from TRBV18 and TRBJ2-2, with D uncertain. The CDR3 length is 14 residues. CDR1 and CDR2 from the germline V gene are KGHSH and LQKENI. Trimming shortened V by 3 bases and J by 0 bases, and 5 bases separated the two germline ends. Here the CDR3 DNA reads TGTGCCAGCTCACCTGGTGCGAACACCGGGGAGCTGTTTTTT. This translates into CASSPGANTGELFF.

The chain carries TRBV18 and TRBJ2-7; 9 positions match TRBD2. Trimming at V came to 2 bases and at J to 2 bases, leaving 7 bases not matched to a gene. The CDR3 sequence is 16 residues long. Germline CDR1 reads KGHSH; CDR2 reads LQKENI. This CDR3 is CASSPSLAGTTYEQYF. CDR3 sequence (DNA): TGTGCCAGCTCACCAAGCCTAGCGGGGACGACCTACGAGCAGTACTTC.

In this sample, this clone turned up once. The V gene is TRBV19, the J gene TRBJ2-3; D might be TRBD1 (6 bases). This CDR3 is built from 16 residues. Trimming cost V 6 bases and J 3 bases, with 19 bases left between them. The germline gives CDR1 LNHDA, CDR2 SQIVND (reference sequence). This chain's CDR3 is CASSCSNREWTDTQYF. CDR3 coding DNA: TGTGCCAGTAGCTGCTCCAACAGGGAATGGACAGATACGCAGTATTTT.

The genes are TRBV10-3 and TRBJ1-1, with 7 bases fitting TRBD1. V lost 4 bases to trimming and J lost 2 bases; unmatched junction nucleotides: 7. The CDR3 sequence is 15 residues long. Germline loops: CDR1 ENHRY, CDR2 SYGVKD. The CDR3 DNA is TGTGCCATCAGTGTCTCGGACAGGTCTAACACTGAAGCTTTCTTT. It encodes CAISVSDRSNTEAFF.

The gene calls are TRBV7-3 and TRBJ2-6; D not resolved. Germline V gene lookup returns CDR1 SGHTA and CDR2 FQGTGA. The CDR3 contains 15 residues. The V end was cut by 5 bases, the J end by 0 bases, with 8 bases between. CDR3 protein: CASSPSHSGANVLTF. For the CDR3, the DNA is TGTGCCAGCAGCCCTTCCCACTCTGGGGCCAACGTCCTGACTTTC.

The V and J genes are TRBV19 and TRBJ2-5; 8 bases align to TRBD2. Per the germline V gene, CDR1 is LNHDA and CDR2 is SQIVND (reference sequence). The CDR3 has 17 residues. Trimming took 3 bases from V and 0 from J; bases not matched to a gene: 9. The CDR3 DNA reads TGTGCCAGTAGTATTCGTAAGGCTAGCGGGTACCAAGAGACCCAGTACTTC. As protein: CASSIRKASGYQETQYF.

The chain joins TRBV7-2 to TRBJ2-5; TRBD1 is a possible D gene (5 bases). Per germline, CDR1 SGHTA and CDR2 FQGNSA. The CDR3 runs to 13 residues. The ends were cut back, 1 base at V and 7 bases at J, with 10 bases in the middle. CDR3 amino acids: CASSLEGAGTQYF. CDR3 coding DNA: TGTGCCAGCAGCTTAGAAGGGGCTGGGACCCAGTACTTC.

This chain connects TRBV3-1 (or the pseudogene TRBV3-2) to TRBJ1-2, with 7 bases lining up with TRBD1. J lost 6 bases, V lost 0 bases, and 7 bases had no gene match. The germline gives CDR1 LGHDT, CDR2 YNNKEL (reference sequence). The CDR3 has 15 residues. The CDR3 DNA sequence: TGTGCCAGCAGCCAAGACGTACAGGGGCTTCATGGCTACACCTTC. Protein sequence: CASSQDVQGLHGYTF.